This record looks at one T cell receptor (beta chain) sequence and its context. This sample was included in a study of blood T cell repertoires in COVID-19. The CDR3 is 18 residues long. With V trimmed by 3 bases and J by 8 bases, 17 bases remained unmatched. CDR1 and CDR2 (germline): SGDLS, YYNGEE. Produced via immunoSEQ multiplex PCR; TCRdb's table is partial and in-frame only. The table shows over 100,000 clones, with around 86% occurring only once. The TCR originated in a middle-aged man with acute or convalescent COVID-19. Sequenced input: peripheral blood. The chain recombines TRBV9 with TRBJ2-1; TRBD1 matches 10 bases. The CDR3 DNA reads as TGTGCCAGCAGCGGAGACGTTCCGGGACAGGGGTTCGCCCATGAGCAGTTCTTC. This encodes CASSGDVPGQGFAHEQFF.